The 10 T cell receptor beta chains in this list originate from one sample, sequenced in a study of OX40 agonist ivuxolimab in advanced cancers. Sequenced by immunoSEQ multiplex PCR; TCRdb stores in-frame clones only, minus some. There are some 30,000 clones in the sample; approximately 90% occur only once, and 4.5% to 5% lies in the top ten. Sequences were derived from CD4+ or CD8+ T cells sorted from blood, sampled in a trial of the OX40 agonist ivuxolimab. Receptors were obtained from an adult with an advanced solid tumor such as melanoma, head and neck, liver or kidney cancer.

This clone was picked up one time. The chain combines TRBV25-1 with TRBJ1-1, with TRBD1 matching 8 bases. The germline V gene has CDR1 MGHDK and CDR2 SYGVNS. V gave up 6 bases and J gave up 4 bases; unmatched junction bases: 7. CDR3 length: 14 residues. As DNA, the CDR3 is TGTGCCAGCAGCTTACAGGGGGGGTTCACTGAAGCTTTCTTT. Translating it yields CASSLQGGFTEAFF.

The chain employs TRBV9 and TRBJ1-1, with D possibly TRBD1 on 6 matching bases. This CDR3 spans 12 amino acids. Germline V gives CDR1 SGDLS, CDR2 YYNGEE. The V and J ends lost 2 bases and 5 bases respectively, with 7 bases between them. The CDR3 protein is CASSVRGTEAFF. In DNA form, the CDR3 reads TGTGCCAGCAGCGTCAGGGGAACTGAAGCTTTCTTT.

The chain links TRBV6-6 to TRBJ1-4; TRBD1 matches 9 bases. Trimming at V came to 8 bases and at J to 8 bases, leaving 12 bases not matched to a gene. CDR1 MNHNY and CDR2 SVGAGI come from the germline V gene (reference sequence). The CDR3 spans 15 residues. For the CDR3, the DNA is TGTGCCAGCGGTTCACAGACAGGGGGAGAAGAAAAACTGTTTTTT. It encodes CASGSQTGGEEKLFF.

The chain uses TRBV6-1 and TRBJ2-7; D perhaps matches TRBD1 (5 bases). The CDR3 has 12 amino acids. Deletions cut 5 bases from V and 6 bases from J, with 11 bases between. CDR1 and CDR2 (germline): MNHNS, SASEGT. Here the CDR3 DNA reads TGTGCCAGCAGTTTTGAAAGGGGCGAGCAGTACTTC. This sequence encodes CASSFERGEQYF.

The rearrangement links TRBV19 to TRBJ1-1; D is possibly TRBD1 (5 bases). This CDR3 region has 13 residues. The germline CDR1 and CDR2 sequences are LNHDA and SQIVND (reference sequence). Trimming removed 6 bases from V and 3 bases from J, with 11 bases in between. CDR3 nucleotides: TGTGCCAGTAGCCGAAAGGGGTACACTGAAGCTTTCTTT. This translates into CASSRKGYTEAFF.

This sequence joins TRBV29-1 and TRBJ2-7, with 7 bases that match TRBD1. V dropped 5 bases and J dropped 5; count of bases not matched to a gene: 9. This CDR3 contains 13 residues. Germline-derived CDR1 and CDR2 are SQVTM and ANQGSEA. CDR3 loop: CSVFSTGKDEQYV. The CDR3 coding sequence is TGCAGCGTTTTCTCGACAGGGAAGGACGAGCAGTACGTC.

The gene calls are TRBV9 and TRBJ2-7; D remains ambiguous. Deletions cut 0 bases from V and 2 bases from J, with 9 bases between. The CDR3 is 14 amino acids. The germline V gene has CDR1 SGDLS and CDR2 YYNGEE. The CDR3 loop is CASSVDGEPYEQYF. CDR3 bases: TGTGCCAGCAGCGTAGACGGAGAACCCTACGAGCAGTACTTC.

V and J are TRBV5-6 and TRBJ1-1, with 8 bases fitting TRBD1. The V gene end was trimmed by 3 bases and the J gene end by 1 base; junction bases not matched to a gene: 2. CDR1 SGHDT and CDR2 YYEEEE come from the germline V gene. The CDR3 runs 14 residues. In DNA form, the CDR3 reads TGTGCCAGCAGCTACGGGACAGGGAACACTGAAGCTTTCTTT. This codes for CASSYGTGNTEAFF.

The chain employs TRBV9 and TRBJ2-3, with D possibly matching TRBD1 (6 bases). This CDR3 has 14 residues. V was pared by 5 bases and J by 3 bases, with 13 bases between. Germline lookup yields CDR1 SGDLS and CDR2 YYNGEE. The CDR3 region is CASSGQKRTDTQYF. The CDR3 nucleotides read TGTGCCAGCAGTGGACAGAAGCGGACAGATACGCAGTATTTT.

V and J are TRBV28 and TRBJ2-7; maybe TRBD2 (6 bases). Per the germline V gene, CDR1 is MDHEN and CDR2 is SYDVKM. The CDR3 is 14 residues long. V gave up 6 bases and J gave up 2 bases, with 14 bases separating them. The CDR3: CASSVRDSPYEQYV. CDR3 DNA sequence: TGTGCCAGCAGCGTACGGGACTCCCCCTACGAGCAGTACGTC.